The 25 T cell receptor beta chains listed next were all sequenced from one sample in a study of breast tumors, draining lymph nodes, adjacent tissues. Each CDR3 protein gets one entry after TCRdb re-called the multiplex PCR reads with MiXCR. The sample includes 150,000 to 200,000 distinct CDR3 sequences, approximately 30% of them seen just once. Axillary draining lymph nodes of breast cancer patients supplied the node samples. What was sequenced was axillary lymph node tissue. These TCRs come from a female donor with breast cancer. Some clones in this sample may be carry-over from other donors' samples.

In this sample, this clonotype turned up many times. V usage is TRBV5-5 and J usage is TRBJ2-2; D call uncertain. CDR1 and CDR2 from the germline V gene are SGHKS and YYEKEE (reference sequence). CDR3 length: 14 amino acids. Trimming pared 1 base from V and 3 bases from J, leaving 7 bases between. Here the CDR3 reads CASSLPKYTGELFF. As DNA, the CDR3 is TGTGCCAGCAGCTTGCCGAAATACACCGGGGAGCTGTTTTTT.

This clonotype was observed at least ten times. The chain links TRBV19 to TRBJ2-7; the D call may be TRBD1 or TRBD2 (5 bases each). CDR3 length: 13 amino acids. Germline loops: CDR1 LNHDA, CDR2 SQIVND (reference sequence). The V and J ends lost 3 bases and 3 bases respectively, with 9 bases between them. DNA of the CDR3: TGTGCCAGTAGTATCGGGGCACACTACGAGCAGTACTTC. As protein: CASSIGAHYEQYF.

V usage is TRBV25-1 and J usage is TRBJ1-5, with 8 bases fitting TRBD1. Germline trimming cut 3 bases from V and 9 bases from J; bases unmatched to any gene: 1. The CDR3 has 12 residues. Germline V CDR1 and CDR2: MGHDK, SYGVNS. In DNA, the CDR3 is TGTGCCAGCAGTGACAGGGGGCGGCCCCAGCATTTT. It translates to CASSDRGRPQHF.

Only a few counts were recorded for this clonotype. It may be a read error: a sequence one base away is much more abundant. The gene calls are TRBV9 and TRBJ2-3; D is unclear. Germline V CDR1 and CDR2: SGDLS, YYNGEE. The CDR3 has 15 amino acids. Here the CDR3 DNA reads TGTGCCAGCAGCACTGCCGGGTCGATAACAGATACGCCGTATTTT. Its protein product is CASSTAGSITDTPYF.

This clonotype was counted many times. The V call is TRBV6-2 or TRBV6-3, the J call TRBJ1-5, with D possibly being TRBD1 (6 bases). This CDR3 spans 15 amino acids. V was pared by 2 bases and J by 4 bases, with 12 bases between. The germline CDR1 and CDR2 sequences are MNHEY and SVGEGT. CDR3 nucleotide sequence: TGTGCCAGCAGTTACGGGGGGCAGCGTAATCAGCCCCAGCATTTT. Encoded protein: CASSYGGQRNQPQHF.

There are many counts of this clonotype. V and J are TRBV4-1 and TRBJ1-2; D unresolved. The CDR3 consists of 14 residues. CDR1 and CDR2 from the germline V gene are MGHRA and YSYEKL. The V gene lost 1 base and the J gene lost 7 bases, with 13 bases spanning the gap. DNA of the CDR3: TGCGCCAGCAGCCAAGGTTGGAAACCCCCTGGCTACACCTTC. Translation: CASSQGWKPPGYTF.

Many counts were recorded for this clonotype. The gene calls are TRBV6-5 and TRBJ1-6; a possible D gene is TRBD1 (6 bases). CDR1 MNHEY and CDR2 SVGAGI come from the germline V gene. CDR3 length: 14 amino acids. V gave up 5 bases and J gave up 7 bases, with 12 bases separating them. The CDR3 DNA reads TGTGCCAGCAGTCAATCCGACAGGAATTCACCCCTCCACTTT. It is translated as CASSQSDRNSPLHF.

This chain uses TRBV20-1 with TRBJ2-6; D uncertain. V was clipped by 2 bases and J by 6 bases, with 5 bases between them. From germline, CDR1 is DFQATT and CDR2 SNEGSKA (reference sequence). The CDR3 contains 12 residues. As DNA, the CDR3 is TGCAGTGCTAGAACATTGGCCAACGTCCTGACTTTC. This codes for CSARTLANVLTF.

This rearrangement joins TRBV10-3 to TRBJ2-7; TRBD1 is a possible D gene (5 bases). The germline V and J ends were trimmed by 0 bases and 2 bases, with 14 bases remaining between them. This CDR3 contains 16 residues. Germline loops: CDR1 ENHRY, CDR2 SYGVKD. In DNA, the CDR3 is TGTGCCATCAGTGAGTCGGGCAGGGAAAACCCCTACGAGCAGTACTTC. Its protein product is CAISESGRENPYEQYF.

The rearrangement links TRBV25-1 to TRBJ2-5; 8 bases match TRBD2. The germline V gene has CDR1 MGHDK and CDR2 SYGVNS. This CDR3 is 20 amino acids long. With V trimmed by 1 base and J by 4 bases, 20 bases remained unmatched. The CDR3 DNA is TGTGCCAGCAGTGAATCGAGGGTCTCTCTCCCCCAGCGGGGGAGAGAGACCCAGTACTTC. Translating it yields CASSESRVSLPQRGRETQYF.

This clonotype has at least ten counts. The genes are TRBV7-9 and TRBJ2-1, with D uncertain. Germline CDR1 is SEHNR and CDR2 is FQNEAQ (reference sequence). Trimming shortened V by 3 bases and J by 3 bases, and 6 bases separated the two germline ends. CDR3 length: 13 amino acids. The CDR3 is CASSFTDYNEQFF. The DNA of the CDR3 is TGTGCCAGCAGCTTCACAGACTACAATGAGCAGTTCTTC.

There are many counts of this clonotype. CDR3 amino acids: CASSDPGGLQPQHF. The CDR3 region has the DNA TGTGCCAGCAGTGACCCAGGGGGTCTTCAGCCCCAGCATTTT. V gene TRBV6-1 combines with J gene TRBJ1-5; 7 bases align to TRBD1. Trimming at V came to 3 bases and at J to 6 bases, leaving 5 bases not matched to a gene. The CDR3 runs to 14 residues. Germline lookup yields CDR1 MNHNS and CDR2 SASEGT.

This clonotype occurred many times. This chain connects TRBV3-1 to TRBJ2-2; 9 bases are shared with TRBD2. CDR1 is LGHDT, CDR2 YNNKEL, per germline (reference sequence). J lost 5 bases, V lost 4 bases, and 5 bases had no gene match. CDR3 length: 15 amino acids. CDR3: CASSRRTSVTGELFF. The CDR3, as DNA: TGTGCCAGCAGCCGCAGGACTAGCGTTACCGGGGAGCTGTTTTTT. The complete variable domain, with remaining parts taken from reference TRBV3-1 and TRBJ2-2, reads DTAVSQTPKYLVTQMGNDKSIKCEQNLGHDTMYWYKQDSKKFLKIMFSYNNKELIINETVPNRFSPKSPDKAHLNLHINSLELGDSAVYFCASSRRTSVTGELFFGEGSRLTVL.

In regard to this clonotype: Compared with germline, one end of the junction differs, possibly owing to a read error. The chain recombines TRBV7-9 with TRBJ2-3, with 10 nucleotides matching TRBD2. This CDR3 is built from 17 residues. Per germline, CDR1 SEHNR and CDR2 FQNEAQ (reference sequence). CDR3 in DNA: TGTGCCAGCAGCCCAGTCCGCCTAGCGGGAGTCACAGATCCGCAGTACTTT. The encoded protein is CASSPVRLAGVTDPQYF. Full variable domain (remainder filled in from reference TRBV7-9 and TRBJ2-3): DTGVSQNPRHKITKRGQNVTFRCDPISEHNRLYWYRQTLGQGPEFLTYFQNEAQLEKSRLLSDRFSAERPKGSFSTLEIQRTEQGDSAMYLCASSPVRLAGVTDPQYFGPGTRLTVL.

This clonotype was seen many times. The V gene is TRBV19, the J gene TRBJ1-3; no firm D call. This CDR3 has 14 residues. V was pared by 6 bases and J by 0 bases, with 9 bases between. Looked up from germline, CDR1 is LNHDA and CDR2 is SQIVND (reference sequence). The CDR3 sequence: CASRGISSGNTIYF. As DNA, the CDR3 is TGTGCCAGTAGGGGAATAAGCTCTGGAAACACCATATATTTT. The variable domain in full, completed from reference TRBV19 and TRBJ1-3, reads DGGITQSPKYLFRKEGQNVTLSCEQNLNHDAMYWYRQDPGQGLRLIYYSQIVNDFQKGDIAEGYSVSREKKESFPLTVTSAQKNPTAFYLCASRGISSGNTIYFGEGSWLTVV.

This clonotype came up many times. This rearrangement joins TRBV7-9 to TRBJ2-3; the D gene is possibly TRBD1 (8 bases). The V gene lost 4 bases and the J gene lost 3 bases, with 17 bases spanning the gap. This CDR3 has 16 amino acids. CDR1 is SEHNR, CDR2 FQNEAQ, per germline (reference sequence). CDR3 region: CASSYPDREGTDTQYF. CDR3 DNA: TGTGCCAGCAGCTACCCGGACAGGGAGGGGACAGATACGCAGTATTTT.

The chain employs TRBV25-1 and TRBJ1-5; 8 nucleotides match TRBD1. The CDR3 consists of 12 residues. Germline CDR1 is MGHDK and CDR2 is SYGVNS. J gave up 13 bases and V 5 bases, and 7 bases lay outside the gene matches. CDR3 residues: CASSTTGDTQHF. CDR3 nucleotides: TGTGCCAGCAGTACGACAGGGGACACTCAGCATTTT. Variable domain in full (rest from reference TRBV25-1 and TRBJ1-5): EADIYQTPRYLVIGTGKKITLECSQTMGHDKMYWYQQDPGMELHLIHYSYGVNSTEKGDLSSESTVSRIRTEHFPLTLESARPSHTSQYLCASSTTGDTQHFGDGTRLSIL.

This clonotype has a count of ten or more. The CDR3 spells CASSLRPYRGQGIGNEQFF. CDR3 DNA: TGTGCCAGCAGCTTAAGACCGTATAGGGGACAGGGGATCGGAAATGAGCAGTTCTTC. The chain couples TRBV7-3 to TRBJ2-1, with TRBD1 matching over 10 bases. The germline CDR1 and CDR2 sequences are SGHTA and FQGTGA. CDR3 size: 19 residues. Trimming removed 1 base from V and 7 bases from J; junction bases left unmatched: 16.

The chain is built from TRBV15 and TRBJ2-1, with D hard to call. Germline V gives CDR1 LNHNV, CDR2 YYDKDF (reference sequence). This CDR3 comprises 13 residues. CDR3 sequence: CVSGPRSGAEQFF. In DNA, the CDR3 is TGTGTATCTGGCCCAAGATCGGGCGCTGAGCAGTTCTTC.

The V and J genes are TRBV12-3 or TRBV12-4 and TRBJ1-1; D is undetermined. Trimming left V 7 bases short and J 6 bases short, with 9 bases between. The CDR3 consists of 11 residues. For the CDR3, the DNA is TGTGCCAGCACCCGGGTGTCTGAAGCTTTCTTT. It codes for CASTRVSEAFF.

This clonotype has a count of ten or more. V is TRBV29-1 and J is TRBJ1-5, with D perhaps matching TRBD1 (5 bases). V lost 0 bases, J lost 9 bases, and 12 bases lay in between. The V gene's germline CDR1 is SQVTM and CDR2 ANQGSEA. This CDR3 region has 13 residues. The CDR3 region is CSVEDGGAGPQHF. The DNA for the CDR3 is TGCAGCGTTGAAGACGGAGGGGCCGGGCCCCAGCATTTT. Using reference TRBV29-1 and TRBJ1-5 for the parts outside the CDR3, the full variable domain is SAVISQKPSRDICQRGTSLTIQCQVDSQVTMMFWYRQQPGQSLTLIATANQGSEATYESGFVIDKFPISRPNLTFSTLTVSNMSPEDSSIYLCSVEDGGAGPQHFGDGTRLSIL.

This clonotype was recorded at least ten times. The chain has TRBV6-1 and TRBJ2-7, with D possibly being TRBD1 (6 bases). Germline-derived CDR1 and CDR2 are MNHNS and SASEGT. V lost 3 bases and J 2 bases, leaving 11 bases between the germline ends. The CDR3 covers 14 residues. Here the CDR3 reads CASSDQGSTYEQYF. In DNA form, the CDR3 reads TGTGCCAGCAGTGATCAGGGGAGCACCTACGAGCAGTACTTC.

This clonotype was seen only a few times. This sequence may be a read error, since a much larger clone differs from it by one base. The CDR3 reads CASSYVSSGANVLPF. The CDR3 nucleotides read TGTGCCAGCAGCTACGTCAGCTCTGGGGCCAACGTCCTGCCTTTC. The chain employs TRBV7-9 and TRBJ2-6; D may be TRBD1 (5 bases). Per the germline V gene, CDR1 is SEHNR and CDR2 is FQNEAQ (reference sequence). The CDR3 sequence is 15 residues long.

This clonotype has ten or more counts. This sequence joins TRBV20-1 and TRBJ2-7; D is possibly TRBD1 (5 bases). This CDR3 has 12 amino acids. Trimming removed 5 bases from V and 5 bases from J, with 13 bases in between. Germline V gives CDR1 DFQATT, CDR2 SNEGSKA (reference sequence). The CDR3 reads CSAEAAGNEQYF. DNA for the CDR3: TGCAGTGCTGAGGCCGCAGGGAACGAGCAGTACTTC.

This clonotype was observed many times. The gene calls are TRBV6-1 and TRBJ2-7; D is ambiguous. Trimming removed 8 bases from V and 3 bases from J, with 2 bases in between. This CDR3 spans 9 amino acids. Germline values: CDR1 MNHNS, CDR2 SASEGT. CDR3 coding DNA: TGTGCCAGCGACTACGAGCAGTACTTC. Amino acid sequence: CASDYEQYF.